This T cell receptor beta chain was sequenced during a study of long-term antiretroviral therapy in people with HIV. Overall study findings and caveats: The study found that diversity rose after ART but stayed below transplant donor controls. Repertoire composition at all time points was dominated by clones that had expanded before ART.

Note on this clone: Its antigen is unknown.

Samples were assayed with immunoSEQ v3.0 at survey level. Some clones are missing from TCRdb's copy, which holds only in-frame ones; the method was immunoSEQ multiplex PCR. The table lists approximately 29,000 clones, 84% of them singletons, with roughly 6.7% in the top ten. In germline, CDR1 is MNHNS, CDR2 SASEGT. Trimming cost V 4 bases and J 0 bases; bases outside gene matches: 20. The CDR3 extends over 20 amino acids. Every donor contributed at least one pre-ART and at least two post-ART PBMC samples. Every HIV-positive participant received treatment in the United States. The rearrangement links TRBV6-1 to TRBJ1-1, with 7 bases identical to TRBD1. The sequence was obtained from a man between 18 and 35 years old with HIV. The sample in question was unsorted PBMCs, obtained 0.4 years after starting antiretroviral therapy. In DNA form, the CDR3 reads TGTGCCAGCAGTGGCCCGCCGTCTCTCTCCAGGACAGGCATGAACACTGAAGCTTTCTTT. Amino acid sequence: CASSGPPSLSRTGMNTEAFF.